The text below deals with one T cell receptor (beta chain). Antigen specificity is unknown. The data were taken from a study of blood T cells in healthy people across ages. Regarding the study as a whole: Across samples, TCR beta diversity tracked strongly with naive T cell percentage.

A sample-barcoded 5' primer and a J-beta primer mix were used in a second PCR of roughly 6 to 11 cycles. TCRdb used MiXCR to reprocess the 5' RACE reads, holding one entry per CDR3 protein. Of 650,000 to 1,000,000 distinct CDR3 sequences in the sample, 35% to 60% were seen once. The CDR3 loop spans 14 amino acids. Deletions cut 0 bases from V and 4 bases from J, with 9 bases between. Germline lookup yields CDR1 DFQATT and CDR2 SNEGSKA (reference sequence). Individuals who donated were healthy Caucasians from Russia aged 6 to 90. The sequence came from a man aged 80 or over in good health. Sequencing input: blood. The rearrangement joins TRBV20-1 to TRBJ2-2; D uncertain. CDR3 protein: CSARDKLLTGELFF. The DNA for the CDR3 is TGCAGTGCTAGAGATAAACTCCTCACCGGGGAGCTGTTTTTT.